These 26 T cell receptor beta chains originate from one sample sequenced in a study of CD8 T cells in Susac syndrome. A quantity of about 0.5 to 1 ug RNA underwent reverse transcription using random hexamers. TCRdb re-called the immunoSEQ multiplex PCR reads with MiXCR, one entry per CDR3 protein. The sample carries about 140,000 distinct CDR3 sequences, 85% to 95% recorded once. The material sequenced was CD4+ T cells from PBMCs. These receptors were obtained from a human donor with multiple sclerosis.

V usage is TRBV25-1 and J usage is TRBJ1-6; D not certain. This CDR3 spans 15 amino acids. Trimming took off 4 bases at V and 4 bases at J, with 11 bases between the two ends. Per germline, CDR1 MGHDK and CDR2 SYGVNS. The CDR3 coding sequence is TGTGCCAGCAGTGGGGAGGGTCAATATAATTCACCCCTCCACTTT. This sequence encodes CASSGEGQYNSPLHF.

The gene calls are TRBV24-1 and TRBJ2-3, with 9 positions matching TRBD1. The germline gives CDR1 KGHDR, CDR2 SFDVKD. CDR3 length equals 16 residues. The trim removed 1 base at V and 9 bases at J, leaving 10 bases unmatched. The CDR3 DNA reads as TGTGCCACCAGTGATTTTGGGACAGGGTCCGCGGAGACGCAGTATTTT. It specifies CATSDFGTGSAETQYF.

The chain uses TRBV7-6 and TRBJ2-1, with TRBD2 matching 12 bases. The length of the CDR3 is 15 residues. Germline-derived CDR1 and CDR2 are SGHVS and FNYEAQ. The ends lost 6 bases at V and 7 bases at J; junction bases unmatched: 7. Here the CDR3 reads CASRRTSGATNEQFF. The CDR3 bases are TGTGCCAGCAGAAGGACTAGCGGGGCGACAAATGAGCAGTTCTTC.

The J gene is TRBJ2-3, the V gene TRBV11-2; 9 bases are shared with TRBD1. CDR1 and CDR2 (germline): SGHAT, FQNNGV. Trimming at V came to 3 bases and at J to 5 bases, leaving 6 bases not matched to a gene. This CDR3 is built from 15 residues. The CDR3 DNA reads TGTGCCAGCAGCTTTACAGGGGGCCGGGGAGATACGCAGTATTTT. Its protein is CASSFTGGRGDTQYF.

The rearrangement uses TRBV29-1 and TRBJ1-2; D unresolved. The CDR3 covers 11 residues. The V gene lost 4 bases and the J gene lost 7 bases, with 10 bases spanning the gap. Germline V gene lookup returns CDR1 SQVTM and CDR2 ANQGSEA. The CDR3 nucleotides read TGCAGCGTTGGGCTGAGAGGTGGCTACACCTTC. It is translated as CSVGLRGGYTF. The complete variable domain, with remaining parts taken from reference TRBV29-1 and TRBJ1-2, reads SAVISQKPSRDICQRGTSLTIQCQVDSQVTMMFWYRQQPGQSLTLIATANQGSEATYESGFVIDKFPISRPNLTFSTLTVSNMSPEDSSIYLCSVGLRGGYTFGSGTRLTVV.

The rearrangement uses TRBV9 and TRBJ2-7, with D unresolved. In germline, CDR1 is SGDLS, CDR2 YYNGEE. Trimming pared 3 bases from V and 2 bases from J, leaving 12 bases between. This CDR3 comprises 14 residues. Here the CDR3 reads CASSALSNPYEQYF. The CDR3 bases are TGTGCCAGCAGCGCCCTCTCGAACCCCTACGAGCAGTACTTC. The variable domain in full, completed from reference TRBV9 and TRBJ2-7, reads DSGVTQTPKHLITATGQRVTLRCSPRSGDLSVYWYQQSLDQGLQFLIQYYNGEERAKGNILERFSAQQFPDLHSELNLSSLELGDSALYFCASSALSNPYEQYFGPGTRLTVT.

V and J are TRBV2 and TRBJ2-5; no reliable D call. The CDR3 has 10 amino acids. Per germline, CDR1 SNHLY and CDR2 FYNNEI. The germline V and J ends were trimmed by 8 bases and 7 bases, with 8 bases remaining between them. This CDR3 is CASRSGTQYF. CDR3 DNA sequence: TGTGCCAGCCGGTCCGGGACCCAGTACTTC.

The V call is TRBV27, the J call TRBJ1-5; D is unresolved. V lost 0 bases and J 0 bases, leaving 12 bases between the germline ends. Germline V gene sequence: CDR1 MNHEY, CDR2 SMNVEV (reference sequence). The CDR3 has 17 residues. This CDR3 is CASSLSHPRDSNQPQHF. The CDR3 bases are TGTGCCAGCAGTTTATCCCACCCCAGAGATAGCAATCAGCCCCAGCATTTT.

This chain links TRBV24-1 with TRBJ2-7; 7 bases align to TRBD1. The CDR3 has 15 residues. Trimming removed 1 base from V and 2 bases from J; junction bases left unmatched: 4. Germline V gives CDR1 KGHDR, CDR2 SFDVKD. The CDR3 loop is CATSDFRQGAYEQYF. CDR3 DNA: TGTGCCACCAGTGATTTTCGCCAGGGGGCCTACGAGCAGTACTTC.

The chain links TRBV7-8 to TRBJ2-7; 8 bases line up with TRBD1. Germline values: CDR1 SGHVS, CDR2 FQNEAQ. There are 14 residues in the CDR3. The V gene end was trimmed by 2 bases and the J gene end by 4 bases; junction bases not matched to a gene: 4. In DNA, the CDR3 is TGTGCCAGCAGCTTAAGCAGGGGGCAGTACGAGCAGTACTTC. Its translation is CASSLSRGQYEQYF.

This clonotype was picked up one time. CDR3 sequence: CASSVYSSGANVLTF. Written as DNA, the CDR3 is TGTGCCAGCAGCGTATACTCTTCTGGGGCCAACGTCCTGACTTTC. The chain links TRBV9 to TRBJ2-6; D gene uncertain. Germline V lookup: CDR1 SGDLS, CDR2 YYNGEE. Trimming cost V 1 base and J 1 base, with 6 bases left between them. The CDR3 has 15 amino acids.

This chain connects TRBV9 to TRBJ1-6; D might be TRBD1 (5 bases). The V end lost 4 bases, the J end lost 9 bases, and 17 bases lay between the germline ends. Germline lookup yields CDR1 SGDLS and CDR2 YYNGEE. This CDR3 is built from 15 residues. The CDR3 spells CASSIDWGGGSPLHF. The CDR3 bases are TGTGCCAGCAGCATTGATTGGGGGGGAGGTTCACCCCTCCACTTT.

The rearrangement uses TRBV4-2 and TRBJ2-7; D gene ambiguous. The CDR3 totals 14 residues. V was cut by 1 base and J by 2 bases, with 9 bases left in between. Germline V CDR1 and CDR2: LGHNA, YNFKEQ. The CDR3 spells CASSQGPLTYEQYF. The CDR3 DNA is TGTGCCAGCAGCCAAGGTCCTCTCACCTACGAGCAGTACTTC.

V gene TRBV25-1 combines with J gene TRBJ1-5, with a weak D call TRBD1 (6 bases). The V gene's germline CDR1 is MGHDK and CDR2 SYGVNS. The CDR3 loop spans 15 amino acids. The germline V and J ends were trimmed by 3 bases and 2 bases, with 11 bases remaining between them. The CDR3 coding sequence is TGTGCCAGCAGTGATATAGGGGGGGGCAATCAGCCCCAGCATTTT. This translates into CASSDIGGGNQPQHF. Full variable domain (missing parts from reference TRBV25-1 and TRBJ1-5): EADIYQTPRYLVIGTGKKITLECSQTMGHDKMYWYQQDPGMELHLIHYSYGVNSTEKGDLSSESTVSRIRTEHFPLTLESARPSHTSQYLCASSDIGGGNQPQHFGDGTRLSIL.

V usage is TRBV20-1 and J usage is TRBJ2-1, with D maybe TRBD2 (5 bases). The CDR3 has 13 residues. CDR1 is DFQATT, CDR2 SNEGSKA, per germline (reference sequence). CDR3 nucleotides: TGCACCCCCCGCCGGAGGTCGTGGGATGAGCAGTTCTTC. Translated: CTPRRRSWDEQFF.

This chain joins TRBV20-1 and TRBJ2-1; no clear D. Germline CDR1 reads DFQATT; CDR2 reads SNEGSKA (reference sequence). V lost 3 bases to trimming and J lost 3 bases, with 9 bases between them. The CDR3 contains 13 residues. CDR3 region: CSASSPGYNEQFF. The CDR3 bases are TGCAGTGCTAGTTCCCCGGGCTACAATGAGCAGTTCTTC.

V and J are TRBV20-1 and TRBJ2-1, with 8 positions matching TRBD2. Germline V CDR1 and CDR2: DFQATT, SNEGSKA (reference sequence). CDR3 size: 17 residues. With 0 bases clipped from V and 5 bases from J, the junction kept 12 bases outside the gene matches. The CDR3 is CSAREGSGAGANNEQFF. The CDR3 DNA reads TGCAGTGCTAGAGAGGGGTCGGGAGCGGGAGCAAACAATGAGCAGTTCTTC.

This clonotype was counted only a few times. The V and J genes are TRBV13 and TRBJ1-1, with a weak D call TRBD1 (6 bases). CDR1 PRHDT and CDR2 FYEKMQ come from the germline V gene (reference sequence). This CDR3 is 15 amino acids long. Trimming pared 4 bases from V and 0 bases from J, leaving 12 bases between. The CDR3 nucleotides read TGTGCCAGCAGCTCGCGGACAGAGATGAACACTGAAGCTTTCTTT. Amino acid sequence: CASSSRTEMNTEAFF. The variable domain in full, with the rest retrieved from reference TRBV13 and TRBJ1-1, is AAGVIQSPRHLIKEKRETATLKCYPIPRHDTVYWYQQGPGQDPQFLISFYEKMQSDKGSIPDRFSAQQFSDYHSELNMSSLELGDSALYFCASSSRTEMNTEAFFGQGTRLTVV.

V is TRBV19 and J is TRBJ2-4, with D tentatively TRBD1 or TRBD2 (5 bases each). V gave up 6 bases and J gave up 0 bases, with 15 bases separating them. The length of the CDR3 is 16 residues. From germline, CDR1 is LNHDA and CDR2 SQIVND (reference sequence). CDR3 amino acids: CASSPEGTGAKNIQYF. CDR3 DNA: TGTGCCAGTAGCCCAGAGGGGACGGGAGCCAAAAACATTCAGTACTTC. Combining the CDR3 with reference TRBV19 and TRBJ2-4 gives the whole variable domain DGGITQSPKYLFRKEGQNVTLSCEQNLNHDAMYWYRQDPGQGLRLIYYSQIVNDFQKGDIAEGYSVSREKKESFPLTVTSAQKNPTAFYLCASSPEGTGAKNIQYFGAGTRLSVL.

This clonotype was picked up one time. This chain joins TRBV28 and TRBJ2-5; 7 positions agree with TRBD1. The CDR3 loop spans 12 amino acids. J was trimmed by 6 bases and V by 6 bases; bases with no gene match: 4. The germline CDR1 and CDR2 sequences are MDHEN and SYDVKM. The DNA for the CDR3 is TGTGCCAGCAGAGAGGGGGCTCAGACCCAGTACTTC. Its protein product is CASREGAQTQYF.

The chain recombines TRBV19 with TRBJ2-6, with a weak D call TRBD1 (6 bases). Germline CDR1 LNHDA, CDR2 SQIVND (reference sequence). Trimming took off 1 base at V and 2 bases at J, with 6 bases between the two ends. The CDR3 contains 15 residues. The CDR3 nucleotides are TGTGCCAGTAGTATAGCAGGGGCTGGGGCCAACGTCCTGACTTTC. Translated: CASSIAGAGANVLTF.

The genes are TRBV5-1 and TRBJ1-4; D is uncertain. The CDR3 is 15 amino acids. CDR1 and CDR2 from the germline V gene are SGHRS and YFSETQ. Trimming shortened V by 0 bases and J by 0 bases, and 6 bases separated the two germline ends. The CDR3, as DNA: TGCGCCAGCAGCTTGGTGAGGGCAACTAATGAAAAACTGTTTTTT. It encodes CASSLVRATNEKLFF.

This chain's CDR3 is CASSPGQGLTGELFF. CDR3 sequence (DNA): TGTGCCAGCAGCCCGGGACAGGGGTTAACCGGGGAGCTGTTTTTT. The chain links TRBV7-6 to TRBJ2-2; TRBD1 matches 10 bases. The junction had 5 bases not matched to a gene; V was cut back by 5 bases and J by 5 bases. Germline V gene lookup returns CDR1 SGHVS and CDR2 FNYEAQ. The CDR3 length is 15 residues.

This sequence joins TRBV5-6 and TRBJ1-2, with no clear D. Deletions cut 1 base from V and 11 bases from J, with 9 bases between. CDR1 and CDR2 from the germline V gene are SGHDT and YYEEEE. CDR3 length equals 11 residues. CDR3 sequence (DNA): TGTGCCAGCAGCTTGAAGGGCAGATACACCTTC. It specifies CASSLKGRYTF.

The chain has TRBV29-1 and TRBJ1-4, with 7 positions matching TRBD1. The CDR3 is 12 residues long. The V segment lost 7 bases and the J segment 8 bases; nucleotides outside the gene matches: 7. Germline values: CDR1 SQVTM, CDR2 ANQGSEA. CDR3 coding DNA: TGCAGCGCAAGGGACAGCTCCGAAAAACTGTTTTTT. Protein: CSARDSSEKLFF.

As DNA, the CDR3 is TGTGCCAGCAGTGAAGCGCTTCTCAGGGGTGGCTACACCTTC. The encoded protein is CASSEALLRGGYTF. The chain joins TRBV2 to TRBJ1-2, with D possibly matching TRBD1 (6 bases). From germline, CDR1 is SNHLY and CDR2 FYNNEI. V was trimmed by 0 bases and J by 7 bases, leaving 12 bases between them. This CDR3 is built from 14 residues. The full variable domain, in which reference TRBV2 and TRBJ1-2 provide the parts outside the CDR3, is EPEVTQTPSHQVTQMGQEVILRCVPISNHLYFYWYRQILGQKVEFLVSFYNNEISEKSEIFDDQFSVERPDGSNFTLKIRSTKLEDSAMYFCASSEALLRGGYTFGSGTRLTVV.